Listed here are 15 T cell receptor beta chains from one sample, sequenced in a study of cytomegalovirus exposure and HLA in healthy donors. With 60 Vbeta and 13 Jbeta primers, the PCR was carried out. Using immunoSEQ multiplex PCR, the repertoire was profiled, and TCRdb retains in-frame clones only, with some absent. The table records 60,000 or so clones, 65% to 80% of them present only once. The sequenced material came from PBMCs. The source of these receptors is a man aged 35 to 55 in good health and CMV-seropositive.

This clone was recorded a few times. The CDR3 nucleotides read TGTGCTAGTGGTTTGGAGGGGGTTGACACAGATACGCAGTATTTT. It yields the protein CASGLEGVDTDTQYF. The chain combines TRBV12-5 with TRBJ2-3, with a tentative D call TRBD1 (6 bases). Looked up from germline, CDR1 is LGHNT and CDR2 is FRNRAP. The CDR3 is 15 amino acids. Trimming took 1 base from V and 2 from J, leaving 10 bases between them.

The chain recombines TRBV7-6 with TRBJ2-3, with 7 bases identical to TRBD1. V lost 5 bases to trimming and J lost 6 bases; unmatched junction nucleotides: 5. The germline gives CDR1 SGHVS, CDR2 FNYEAQ. The CDR3 spans 13 residues. In nucleotides, the CDR3 is TGTGCCAGCAGCATTGGACAGGTCGATACGCAGTATTTT. Protein product: CASSIGQVDTQYF.

This chain joins TRBV13 and TRBJ1-2; a possible D gene is TRBD1 (6 bases). The CDR3 totals 14 residues. V lost 3 bases to trimming and J lost 7 bases, with 15 bases between them. Looked up from germline, CDR1 is PRHDT and CDR2 is FYEKMQ (reference sequence). CDR3 coding DNA: TGTGCCAGCAGCTTCCATCCATCCAGGGGTGGCTACACCTTC. Translation gives CASSFHPSRGGYTF.

This chain connects TRBV29-1 to TRBJ1-1, with 10 bases aligning to TRBD1. The CDR3 has 18 residues. V was pared by 8 bases and J by 1 base, with 19 bases of the junction left unmatched. Germline values: CDR1 SQVTM, CDR2 ANQGSEA. CDR3 amino acids: CSPSLQTGGVGANTEAFF. CDR3 in DNA: TGCAGCCCCTCGCTTCAGACAGGGGGCGTGGGGGCGAACACTGAAGCTTTCTTT.

The chain employs TRBV7-9 and TRBJ1-2, with D hard to call. Germline V gene lookup returns CDR1 SEHNR and CDR2 FQNEAQ (reference sequence). Between the trimmed V and J ends, which lost 5 bases and 2 bases, there was a span of 9 bases. The CDR3 has 13 amino acids. The CDR3 spells CASSPTLNYGYTF. Written as DNA, the CDR3 is TGTGCCAGCAGCCCCACACTAAACTATGGCTACACCTTC.

This clone was counted a few times. The rearrangement joins TRBV5-1 to TRBJ2-2; TRBD2 matches at 12 bases. CDR3 length: 15 residues. V was clipped by 5 bases and J by 5 bases; unmatched bases: 4. Germline CDR1 and CDR2: SGHRS and YFSETQ. DNA for the CDR3: TGCGCCAGCAGGACCGGGACTAGCGGGACCGGGGAGCTGTTTTTT. Encoded protein: CASRTGTSGTGELFF.

This sequence joins TRBV6-5 and TRBJ1-1, with TRBD1 matching over 8 bases. V shed 6 bases and J 4 bases; nucleotides not matched to a gene: 10. Germline V gene sequence: CDR1 MNHEY, CDR2 SVGAGI. The CDR3 totals 15 residues. CDR3 amino acids: CASRPLDREGTEAFF. The CDR3 DNA sequence: TGTGCCAGCAGACCCTTGGACAGGGAGGGCACTGAAGCTTTCTTT.

The V call is TRBV6-5, the J call TRBJ1-1; 9 bases fit TRBD1. Germline CDR1 reads MNHEY; CDR2 reads SVGAGI. The CDR3 loop spans 14 amino acids. V lost 7 bases, J lost 4 bases, and 7 bases stayed unmatched. The CDR3 DNA sequence: TGTGCCAGCATTCCAACAGGGGGCGGCACTGAAGCTTTCTTT. It encodes CASIPTGGGTEAFF.

In its sample, this clone was seen a few times. The chain is built from TRBV4-3 and TRBJ1-1; perhaps TRBD1 as D (5 bases). This CDR3 is built from 15 residues. V lost 0 bases and J lost 2, with 10 bases in between. Germline lookup yields CDR1 LGHNA and CDR2 YSLEER. CDR3 nucleotides: TGCGCCAGCAGCCAAGACAGGGCCTTAAACACTGAAGCTTTCTTT. Translated: CASSQDRALNTEAFF.

In its sample, this clone was seen a few times. J is TRBJ1-2 and V is TRBV5-1, with 8 bases matching TRBD1. V trimming: 4 bases; J trimming: 8 bases; junction bases outside the gene matches: 13. This CDR3 has 15 residues. Per germline, CDR1 SGHRS and CDR2 YFSETQ. The CDR3 DNA reads TGCGCCAGCAGCCCCCAAGGGCGGACAGGGTCCGGCTACACCTTC. Translation: CASSPQGRTGSGYTF.

The chain combines TRBV5-1 with TRBJ1-2; the match to TRBD1 covers 7 bases. Germline V lookup: CDR1 SGHRS, CDR2 YFSETQ. J gave up 4 bases and V 7 bases, and 22 bases lay outside the gene matches. CDR3 length equals 18 residues. The CDR3 DNA follows: TGCGCCAGCCGAAGCTTCCGAACCGGGACAGAGTCCCCCTATGGCTACACCTTC. It yields the protein CASRSFRTGTESPYGYTF.

The chain carries TRBV9 and TRBJ1-1, with D uncertain. Looked up from germline, CDR1 is SGDLS and CDR2 is YYNGEE. Trimming left V 1 base short and J 1 base short, with 8 bases between. The CDR3 loop spans 14 amino acids. The CDR3 region is CASSVHAGNTEAFF. The CDR3 DNA follows: TGTGCCAGCAGCGTACATGCAGGGAACACTGAAGCTTTCTTT.

The chain recombines TRBV5-1 with TRBJ1-1, with D unclear. The germline gives CDR1 SGHRS, CDR2 YFSETQ. CDR3 length: 14 amino acids. Trimming shortened V by 2 bases and J by 6 bases, and 14 bases separated the two germline ends. CDR3 residues: CASSLGSGLAEAFF. The CDR3 bases are TGCGCCAGCAGCTTAGGGAGTGGCTTGGCTGAAGCTTTCTTT. Complete variable domain (other parts from reference TRBV5-1 and TRBJ1-1): KAGVTQTPRYLIKTRGQQVTLSCSPISGHRSVSWYQQTPGQGLQFLFEYFSETQRNKGNFPGRFSGRQFSNSRSEMNVSTLELGDSALYLCASSLGSGLAEAFFGQGTRLTVV.

V and J are TRBV7-2 and TRBJ1-1; the D gene is possibly TRBD1 (5 bases). The V end was cut by 4 bases, the J end by 2 bases, with 14 bases between. Germline V gene data show CDR1 as SGHTA and CDR2 as FQGNSA. This CDR3 has 15 amino acids. This CDR3 is CASSSMGGSNTEAFF. CDR3 bases: TGTGCCAGCAGCTCCATGGGGGGGTCCAACACTGAAGCTTTCTTT.

The V call is TRBV13, the J call TRBJ1-1; 8 bases are a match to TRBD1. The CDR3 has 16 amino acids. CDR1 and CDR2 (germline): PRHDT, FYEKMQ (reference sequence). With V trimmed by 4 bases and J by 1 base, 8 bases remained unmatched. CDR3 sequence: CASSSTTGTGNTEAFF. For the CDR3, the DNA is TGTGCCAGCAGCTCCACCACCGGGACAGGGAACACTGAAGCTTTCTTT.